The text below deals with one TCR beta chain. The identical CDR3 is also encoded by other nucleotide sequences in the sample. This specimen belongs to a study of cytomegalovirus exposure and HLA in healthy donors. Measured with immunoSEQ multiplex PCR; TCRdb has only the in-frame clones, and not every one. The table includes a few hundred thousand clones, just over 85% detected once. Germline V gives CDR1 MNHNS, CDR2 SASEGT. The CDR3 runs 15 residues. After removal of 1 base from V and 4 bases from J, the junction contained 1 base not matched to a gene. The receptor was isolated from a woman aged 18 to 35 in good health and CMV-seronegative. The rearrangement joins TRBV6-1 to TRBJ1-5, with TRBD1 matching 10 bases. The sequenced material came from PBMCs. In nucleotides, the CDR3 is TGTGCCAGCAGTGAAGGGACAGGGGGAAATCAGCCCCAGCATTTT. It encodes CASSEGTGGNQPQHF.